One and the same sample provided the 24 T cell receptor beta chains below, sequenced in a study of breast tumors, draining lymph nodes, adjacent tissues (dated by TCRdb to between 2015 and 2016). The method behind the library was multiplex PCR. Reads for this sample came from an Illumina HiSeq 2000. TCRdb reran the public reads through fastp at Q25 and MiXCR, keeping productive beta chains. Under each unique CDR3 protein, matching rows form one entry showing the most common genes and DNA. The table for this sample lists 150,000 to 200,000 distinct CDR3 sequences; 30% to 35% of them were counted only once. Together, the top ten hold over 3.5% of the sample. Lymph node samples came from the axillary draining lymph nodes of breast cancer patients. Sequenced sample: axillary lymph node tissue. The receptor source for this set is a female donor with breast cancer. Some clones in this sample may be carry-over from other donors' samples.

This clonotype occurred many times. This CDR3 reads CASSQGTAIQETQYF. The DNA for the CDR3 is TGTGCCAGCAGCCAGGGGACCGCCATCCAGGAGACCCAGTACTTC. The chain carries TRBV3-1 and TRBJ2-5; D is perhaps TRBD1 or TRBD2 (5 bases each). The germline V gene has CDR1 LGHDT and CDR2 YNNKEL (reference sequence). The length of the CDR3 is 15 residues. Trimming removed 3 bases from V and 5 bases from J, with 16 bases in between.

This clonotype appeared many times. This chain connects TRBV2 to TRBJ1-3; possibly TRBD1 for D (5 bases). Deletions cut 8 bases from V and 0 bases from J, with 17 bases between. The germline V gene encodes CDR1 SNHLY and CDR2 FYNNEI. The CDR3 sequence is 16 residues long. The CDR3 DNA follows: TGTGCCAGCTGCCGGGACCCTGCCTACTCTGGAAACACCATATATTTT. It encodes CASCRDPAYSGNTIYF.

The chain joins TRBV5-5 to TRBJ1-2; D is perhaps TRBD1 (5 bases). The CDR3 is 13 amino acids. The V gene lost 3 bases and the J gene lost 8 bases, with 14 bases spanning the gap. Germline V gene sequence: CDR1 SGHKS, CDR2 YYEKEE (reference sequence). CDR3 amino acids: CASSYGGRGGYTF. In DNA form, the CDR3 reads TGTGCCAGCAGCTACGGGGGGAGGGGCGGCTACACCTTC.

Ten or more counts support this clonotype. The chain's CDR3 is CAWSRGTADTQYF. The CDR3 DNA sequence: TGTGCCTGGTCCAGGGGTACCGCAGATACGCAGTATTTT. V is TRBV30 and J is TRBJ2-3; TRBD1 might be the D (6 bases). V dropped 5 bases and J dropped 4 bases, with 13 bases sitting between them. CDR1 is GTSNPN and CDR2 is SVGIG in the germline V gene (reference sequence). The CDR3 length is 13 residues.

This clonotype has ten or more counts. This rearrangement joins TRBV6-2 or TRBV6-3 to TRBJ1-5; D is unclear. Between the trimmed V and J ends, which lost 0 bases and 7 bases, there was a span of 10 bases. The CDR3 totals 14 residues. Germline CDR1 MNHEY, CDR2 SVGEGT. The CDR3 DNA sequence: TGTGCCAGCAGTTACTCCCTAGTAGGCCAGCCCCAGCATTTT. This codes for CASSYSLVGQPQHF.

There are a few counts of this clonotype. DNA of the CDR3: TGCAGTGCTAACTCGGGGGGGGGCTACACCTACGAGCAGTACTTC. It encodes CSANSGGGYTYEQYF. This sequence joins TRBV20-1 and TRBJ2-7; 8 bases are shared with TRBD2. There are 15 residues in the CDR3. Germline loops: CDR1 DFQATT, CDR2 SNEGSKA (reference sequence). After removal of 4 bases from V and 2 bases from J, the junction contained 10 bases not matched to a gene.

The CDR3 loop is CSARDLGRGVTDTQYF. CDR3 in DNA: TGCAGTGCTAGAGATCTCGGCAGGGGGGTGACAGATACGCAGTATTTT. V usage is TRBV20-1 and J usage is TRBJ2-3; TRBD1 is a possible D gene (7 bases). Looked up from germline, CDR1 is DFQATT and CDR2 is SNEGSKA (reference sequence). This CDR3 is 16 amino acids long. Trimming pared 0 bases from V and 3 bases from J, leaving 16 bases between.

This clonotype was found many times. The genes are TRBV14 and TRBJ2-1; TRBD2 agrees at 9 bases. With 5 bases clipped from V and 0 bases from J, the junction kept 17 bases outside the gene matches. Germline V gene data show CDR1 as SGHDN and CDR2 as FVKESK. CDR3 length: 20 amino acids. The DNA for the CDR3 is TGTGCCAGCAGCAGAAGGACTAGCGTTCCCTTCTTTAGCTCCTACAATGAGCAGTTCTTC. As protein: CASSRRTSVPFFSSYNEQFF.

This clonotype was recorded at least ten times. The rearrangement uses TRBV7-6 and TRBJ2-3; TRBD2 might be the D (5 bases). Trimming pared 1 base from V and 3 bases from J, leaving 14 bases between. The CDR3 runs to 16 residues. CDR1 and CDR2 (germline): SGHVS, FNYEAQ. The CDR3 protein is CASSLVVGERTDTQYF. CDR3 in DNA: TGTGCCAGCAGCTTAGTCGTGGGAGAGCGGACAGATACGCAGTATTTT.

This clonotype was observed at least ten times. The chain couples TRBV20-1 to TRBJ2-7, with D uncertain. CDR1 is DFQATT, CDR2 SNEGSKA, per germline (reference sequence). CDR3 size: 13 residues. Trimming removed 3 bases at V and 4 bases at J, with 13 bases between. CDR3 protein: CSARGLDAYEQYF. DNA for the CDR3: TGCAGTGCTAGGGGCCTTGACGCATACGAGCAGTACTTC.

This clonotype occurred many times. The J gene is TRBJ2-3, the V gene TRBV3-1; D is possibly TRBD1 (5 bases). Germline V lookup: CDR1 LGHDT, CDR2 YNNKEL (reference sequence). The V gene lost 3 bases and the J gene lost 2 bases, with 12 bases spanning the gap. The CDR3 runs to 15 residues. The DNA of the CDR3 is TGTGCCAGCAGCCATAACGGACATAACACAGATACGCAGTATTTT. This encodes CASSHNGHNTDTQYF.

Comment on this clonotype: One junction end disagrees with the germline gene, perhaps due to a read error. The CDR3 spells CASSEGRMDGETPYF. Here the CDR3 DNA reads TGTGCCAGCAGCGAGGGACGGATGGACGGGGAGACCCCGTACTTC. The chain employs TRBV9 and TRBJ2-5; either TRBD1 or TRBD2 may fit D (5 bases each). Germline assignment: CDR1 SGDLS and CDR2 YYNGEE. The CDR3 has 15 amino acids.

There are a few counts of this clonotype. In nucleotides, the CDR3 is TGTGCCAGCAGCCACGCTACTAGCGGGAGGCTTTACGAGCAGTACTTC. Residues: CASSHATSGRLYEQYF. The chain combines TRBV6-2 or TRBV6-3 with TRBJ2-7; 12 nucleotides align to TRBD2. Germline V gives CDR1 MNHEY, CDR2 SVGEGT. CDR3 length: 16 amino acids. V gave up 6 bases and J gave up 4 bases; unmatched junction bases: 10.

In this sample, this clonotype turned up many times. The chain uses TRBV24-1 and TRBJ2-2; TRBD1 agrees at 7 bases. V lost 0 bases, J lost 4 bases, and 4 bases stayed unmatched. Germline V gene data show CDR1 as KGHDR and CDR2 as SFDVKD. The CDR3 spans 16 residues. The CDR3 nucleotides read TGTGCCACCAGTGATTTGAAGGGGGCGAGCACCGGGGAGCTGTTTTTT. It encodes CATSDLKGASTGELFF.

The chain joins TRBV20-1 to TRBJ2-1; 11 positions agree with TRBD2. The CDR3 contains 14 residues. With 3 bases clipped from V and 7 bases from J, the junction kept 5 bases outside the gene matches. The V gene's germline CDR1 is DFQATT and CDR2 SNEGSKA (reference sequence). CDR3 nucleotide sequence: TGCAGTGCTAGTAGACTAGCGGGGTGGAATGAGCAGTTCTTC. It codes for CSASRLAGWNEQFF.

There are a few counts of this clonotype. This rearrangement joins TRBV5-4 to TRBJ2-5; D might be TRBD2 (6 bases). CDR1 SGHNT and CDR2 YYREEE come from the germline V gene (reference sequence). This CDR3 spans 15 amino acids. V dropped 4 bases and J dropped 4 bases, with 17 bases sitting between them. The CDR3 DNA follows: TGTGCCAGCAGCGGGGGACTTCCGGCTCGAGAGACCCAGTACTTC. This gives the protein CASSGGLPARETQYF.

This clonotype came up many times. The chain couples TRBV9 to TRBJ1-3; D ambiguous. V was cut by 7 bases and J by 8 bases, with 13 bases left in between. CDR3 length equals 12 residues. Germline loops: CDR1 SGDLS, CDR2 YYNGEE. This CDR3 is CASAGPGDTIYF. CDR3 nucleotides: TGTGCCAGCGCGGGCCCCGGCGACACCATATATTTT.

The V gene is TRBV5-1, the J gene TRBJ1-4; D might be TRBD1 (5 bases). The germline gives CDR1 SGHRS, CDR2 YFSETQ. V dropped 0 bases and J dropped 8 bases, with 11 bases sitting between them. The CDR3 has 14 amino acids. The CDR3 bases are TGCGCCAGCAGCTTGGAGGAGGGGTACGAAAAACTGTTTTTT. The encoded protein is CASSLEEGYEKLFF. Looking up the rest from reference TRBV5-1 and TRBJ1-4 gives the full variable domain: KAGVTQTPRYLIKTRGQQVTLSCSPISGHRSVSWYQQTPGQGLQFLFEYFSETQRNKGNFPGRFSGRQFSNSRSEMNVSTLELGDSALYLCASSLEEGYEKLFFGSGTQLSVL.

With respect to this clonotype: Given a much more abundant clone one base away, this may be a read error. J is TRBJ2-7 and V is TRBV20-1; D gene ambiguous. V was trimmed by 3 bases and J by 2 bases, leaving 20 bases between them. The CDR3 contains 16 residues. Germline V gene data show CDR1 as DFQATT and CDR2 as SNEGSKA (reference sequence). The CDR3 here is CSARGAESAATYEQYF. DNA for the CDR3: TGCAGTGCTAGGGGTGCCGAGAGCGCCGCGACCTACGAGCAGTACTTC.

This clonotype came up many times. V is TRBV11-1 and J is TRBJ1-2; tentatively, D is TRBD1 (6 bases). The CDR3 is 15 residues long. V lost 4 bases, J lost 0 bases, and 12 bases lay in between. The germline V gene has CDR1 SGHAT and CDR2 FQDESV (reference sequence). The CDR3 DNA follows: TGTGCCAGCAGCTCCCTCCCAGGGGCTAACTATGGCTACACCTTC. Translating it yields CASSSLPGANYGYTF.

As for this clonotype: This likely comes from a read error, as the CDR3 has no conserved phenylalanine or tryptophan at its end. The limits of the CDR3 on the DNA are not certain, so only TCRdb's listed CDR3 is given. V and J are TRBV5-5 and TRBJ1-2. Per the germline V gene, CDR1 is SGHKS and CDR2 is YYEKEE (reference sequence). Termini included, the CDR3 measures 9 amino acids. The chain's CDR3 is CASSLRHIY.

This clonotype has ten or more counts. The CDR3 is CASSRSQETQYF. CDR3 DNA: TGTGCCAGCAGCCGGAGCCAAGAGACCCAGTACTTC. The rearrangement joins TRBV5-8 to TRBJ2-5; D unresolved. Germline values: CDR1 SGHTS, CDR2 YDEGEE. The CDR3 runs 12 residues. V was cut by 4 bases and J by 1 base, with 5 bases left in between.

Concerning this clonotype: This may be a read error: a much more frequent sequence differs by one nucleotide. The chain links TRBV4-3 to TRBJ2-4; D might be TRBD1 (6 bases). Looked up from germline, CDR1 is LGHNA and CDR2 is YSLEER. The CDR3 is made up of 15 amino acids. The CDR3 region is CASSPGTLAKNTQYF. For the CDR3, the DNA is TGCGCCAGCAGCCCAGGGACATTAGCCAAAAACACTCAGTACTTC.

This clonotype has more than one count but fewer than ten. A read error is possible here, since a much larger clone lies one base away. The rearrangement joins TRBV20-1 to TRBJ1-5, with 9 bases that match TRBD1. The CDR3 extends over 16 amino acids. CDR1 and CDR2 from the germline V gene are DFQATT and SNEGSKA (reference sequence). The V and J ends lost 2 bases and 6 bases, in that order; junction bases with no gene match: 11. The CDR3, as DNA: TGCAGTGCTAGAAGGATCACAGGGGGCGCCGGTCAGCCCCAGCATTTT. It encodes CSARRITGGAGQPQHF.